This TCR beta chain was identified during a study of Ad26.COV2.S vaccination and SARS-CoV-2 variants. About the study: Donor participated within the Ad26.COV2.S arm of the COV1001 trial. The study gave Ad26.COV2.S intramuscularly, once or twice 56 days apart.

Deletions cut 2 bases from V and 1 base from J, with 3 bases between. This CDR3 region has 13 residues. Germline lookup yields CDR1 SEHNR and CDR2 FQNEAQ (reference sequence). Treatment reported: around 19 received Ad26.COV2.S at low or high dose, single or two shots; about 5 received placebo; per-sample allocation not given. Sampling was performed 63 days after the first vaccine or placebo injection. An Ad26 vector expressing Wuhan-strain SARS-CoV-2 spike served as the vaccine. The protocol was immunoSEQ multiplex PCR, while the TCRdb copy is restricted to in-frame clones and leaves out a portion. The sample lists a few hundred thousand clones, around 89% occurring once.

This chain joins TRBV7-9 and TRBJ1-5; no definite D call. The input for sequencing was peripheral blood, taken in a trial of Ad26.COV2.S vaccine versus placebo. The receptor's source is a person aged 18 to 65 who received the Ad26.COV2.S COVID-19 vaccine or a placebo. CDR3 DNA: TGTGCCAGCAGCTTACTAAGCAATCAGCCCCAGCATTTT. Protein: CASSLLSNQPQHF.